This entry describes one TCR beta chain. Its antigen is unknown. Repertoires were generated with immunoSEQ multiplex PCR, while TCRdb's copy carries only in-frame clones and drops some. The sample holds 65,000 to 80,000 clones; around nine tenths are singletons and the top ten take around 0.78%. The data derive from a study of OX40 agonist ivuxolimab in advanced cancers. Study background: Ivuxolimab was administered intravenously to patients at 0.01 to 10 mg/kg every 2 weeks. Study-level findings and limits: CD8+ T cells showed, on average, more clonal expansion than CD4+ cells.

Source: CD4+ or CD8+ T cells sorted from blood, taken in a trial of the OX40 agonist ivuxolimab. This receptor was obtained from an adult with an advanced solid tumor such as melanoma, head and neck, liver or kidney cancer.

As DNA, the CDR3 is TGTGCCAGTATGGGGGGGGGCCGCGGGCCCCAGCATTTT. Translation: CASMGGGRGPQHF. V is TRBV19 and J is TRBJ1-5; a weak D match, TRBD1 (6 bases). This CDR3 is 13 amino acids long. In germline, CDR1 is LNHDA, CDR2 SQIVND (reference sequence). V shed 7 bases and J shed 9 bases, with 16 bases lying between them.